This TCR beta chain stems from a study of a mutant IDH1 vaccine in newly diagnosed glioma. Study-level points and caveats: Most patients, 93.3%, showed vaccine-induced immune responses.

Regarding this clone: The antigen remains undetermined.

The assay was immunoSEQ multiplex PCR, and TCRdb's table has in-frame clones only and misses some. The table lists tens of thousands of clones, about 74% of them singletons. The time point was: baseline, week 1 (first vaccination visit). Treatment noted: pre-vaccination baseline after standard-of-care therapy. The sequenced sample was PBMCs, obtained from a glioma patient treated with radiotherapy, temozolomide or both. The clonotype was recovered from a woman in her thirties or forties with glioma.

The CDR3 sequence: CASSESTGAYNSPLHF. The CDR3 nucleotides are TGTGCCAGTAGTGAGTCGACAGGGGCCTATAATTCACCCCTCCACTTT. This chain connects TRBV19 to TRBJ1-6, with 8 bases matching TRBD1. Trimming cost V 5 bases and J 2 bases; bases outside gene matches: 5. Germline CDR1 reads LNHDA; CDR2 reads SQIVND (reference sequence). This CDR3 has 16 residues.